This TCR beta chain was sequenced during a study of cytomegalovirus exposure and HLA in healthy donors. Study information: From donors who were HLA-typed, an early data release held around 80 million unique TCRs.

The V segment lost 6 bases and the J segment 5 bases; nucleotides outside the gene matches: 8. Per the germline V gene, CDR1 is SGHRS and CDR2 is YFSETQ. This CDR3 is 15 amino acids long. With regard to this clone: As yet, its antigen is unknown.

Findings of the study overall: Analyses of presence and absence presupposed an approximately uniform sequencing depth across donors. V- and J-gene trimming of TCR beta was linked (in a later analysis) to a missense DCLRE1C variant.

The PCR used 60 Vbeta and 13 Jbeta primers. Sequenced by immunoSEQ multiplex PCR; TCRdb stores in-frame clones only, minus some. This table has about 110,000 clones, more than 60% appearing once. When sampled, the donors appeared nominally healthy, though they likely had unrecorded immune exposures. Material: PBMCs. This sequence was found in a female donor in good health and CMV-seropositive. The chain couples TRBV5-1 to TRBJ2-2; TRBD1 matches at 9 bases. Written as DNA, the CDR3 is TGCGCCAGCATCGCACAGGGGGCTGGTACCGGGGAGCTGTTTTTT. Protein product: CASIAQGAGTGELFF.